This TCR beta chain was sequenced in a study of T cell responses to AZD1222 COVID-19 vaccine. Findings and caveats of the study: At baseline, seropositivity was found in only a handful of AZD1222 recipients. The donor group comprised mostly white British people and more females; the analysis possibly underestimated clonal diversity. In all cases, repertoires were sampled only after the peak T cell response.

Generated by immunoSEQ multiplex PCR, the TCRdb table keeps only in-frame clones and is missing some. The table includes some 130,000 clones, about nine tenths detected once. In its sample, this clone was seen once. Its target is not known. The CDR3 consists of 14 residues. The germline CDR1 and CDR2 sequences are GTSNPN and SVGIG (reference sequence). V gave up 3 bases and J gave up 3 bases, with 11 bases separating them. Material: peripheral blood, obtained on day 0 of AZD1222 vaccination. The clonotype comes from an adult in good health. The chain couples TRBV30 to TRBJ2-2, with D unclear. DNA of the CDR3: TGTGCCTGGAGGTCTCGGTGGGACACCGGGGAGCTGTTTTTT. Protein: CAWRSRWDTGELFF. Full variable domain (outside the CDR3, taken from reference TRBV30 and TRBJ2-2): SQTIHQWPATLVQPVGSPLSLECTVEGTSNPNLYWYRQAAGRGLQLLFYSVGIGQISSEVPQNLSASRPQDRQFILSSKKLLLSDSGFYLCAWRSRWDTGELFFGEGSRLTVL.